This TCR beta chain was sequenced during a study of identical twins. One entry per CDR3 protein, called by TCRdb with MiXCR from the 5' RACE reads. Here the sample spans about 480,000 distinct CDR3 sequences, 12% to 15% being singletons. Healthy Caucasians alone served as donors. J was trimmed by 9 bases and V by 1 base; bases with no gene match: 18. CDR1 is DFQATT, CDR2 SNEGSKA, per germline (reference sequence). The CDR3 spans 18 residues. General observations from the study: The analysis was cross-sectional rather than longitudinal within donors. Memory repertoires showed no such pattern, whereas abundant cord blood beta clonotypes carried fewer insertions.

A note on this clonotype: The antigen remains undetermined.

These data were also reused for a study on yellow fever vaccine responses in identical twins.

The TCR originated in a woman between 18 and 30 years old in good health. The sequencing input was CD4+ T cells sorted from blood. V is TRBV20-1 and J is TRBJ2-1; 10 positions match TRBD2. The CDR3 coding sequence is TGCAGTGCTAGAGGTCCATTTACGCTAGCGGGAGTTCCTCGTGAGCAGTTCTTC. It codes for CSARGPFTLAGVPREQFF.